The next 3 T cell receptor beta chains were all read from a single sample in a study of Ad26.COV2.S vaccination and SARS-CoV-2 variants (dated by TCRdb to 2020 to 2023). The meaning of the sample's treatment or condition label: roughly 20 received Ad26.COV2.S at low or high dose, single or two shots; about 5 received placebo; per-sample allocation not given. For vaccine and placebo recipients, the sequenced repertoires came from samples collected on day 63 after the first injection. Library prep was done by the immunoSEQ multiplex PCR assay. TCRdb retrieved this table from immuneACCESS and kept in-frame rearrangements only. Not all clones are present; in checked studies, unresolved V genes account for under half, and no reason is known for the remainder. This sample is represented by about 390,000 clones; around 92% of them were singletons. The ten largest account for about 1.6% of the sample. The starting material was peripheral blood, obtained in a trial of Ad26.COV2.S vaccine versus placebo. The receptors were gathered from a person aged 18 to 59 who received the Ad26.COV2.S COVID-19 vaccine or a placebo.

V gene TRBV15 combines with J gene TRBJ2-7, with 10 bases that match TRBD1. V lost 1 base to trimming and J lost 3 bases; unmatched junction nucleotides: 9. The CDR3 loop spans 17 amino acids. Germline V gene data show CDR1 as LNHNV and CDR2 as YYDKDF (reference sequence). The CDR3 loop reads CATSRAPVGDRGYEQYF. CDR3 nucleotide sequence: TGTGCCACCAGCAGAGCCCCTGTAGGGGACAGGGGCTACGAGCAGTACTTC.

This clone was seen more than once but under ten times. CDR3 sequence reads: CASRENSEQYF. In DNA, the CDR3 is TGTGCCAGCAGGGAGAACTCCGAGCAGTACTTC. The rearrangement uses TRBV12-1 and TRBJ2-7; the D segment call TRBD2 is taken from the table without a DNA check. TRBV12-1 is assigned pseudogene status. The CDR3 has 11 residues.

The chain is built from TRBV20-1 and TRBJ1-1; D uncertain. There are 15 residues in the CDR3. Trimming removed 3 bases at V and 0 bases at J, with 14 bases between. CDR1 is DFQATT, CDR2 SNEGSKA, per germline (reference sequence). This chain's CDR3 is CSASNSLNMNTEAFF. CDR3 bases: TGCAGTGCTAGTAACAGTCTTAACATGAACACTGAAGCTTTCTTT.